This record concerns one T cell receptor (beta chain) sequence. This clonotype has a count of ten or more. Its antigen specificity is not known. The record has no base qualities; no much larger clone is one base away. The sample's time point, from its label and the paper: before trial treatment. Donors were enrolled in RACIN, a single-arm phase I dose-escalation trial combining nivolumab, ipilimumab, aspirin, low-dose cyclophosphamide and low-dose radiotherapy. Patients with advanced, TIL-negative solid tumors were considered eligible. Measured from the cysteine to the phenylalanine, the CDR3 is 12 residues long. The sequence is cut down to CDR3 DNA, 36 bases in frame from base 1. For CDR1 and CDR2, the germline V gene (reference sequence) lists DFQATT and SNEGSKA. V ends up 6 bases short and J 1 base short, with an unmatched junction base count of 2. This entry is derived from a study of low-dose radiotherapy and immunotherapy resistance in tumors (dated by TCRdb to between 2021 and 2024). Describing the broader study: Cohort 1 received 0.5 Gy per fraction every 2 weeks, with a prescribed total PTV dose of 6.5 Gy. Cyclophosphamide 200 mg/m2 was administered intravenously every two weeks, one day before each radiation and immunotherapy administration. For Cohort 2, the dose was 1 Gy per fraction given every two weeks, adding up to 13 Gy in total across 26 weeks. No randomization into treatment groups was done for the people taking part in the trial. Patients were given nivolumab as a 240 mg flat dose every two weeks and ipilimumab at 1 mg/kg every six weeks, with both drugs delivered intravenously. Starting on cycle 1 day 1, patients took 300 mg of aspirin by mouth once daily for four cycles. The translational analysis covered eight patients: three from the first dose cohort and the first five from the second dose cohort.

The sample was run on an Illumina HiSeq 2500. To make first-strand cDNA, Superscript III was used along with a set of TRAV- and TRBV-specific primers so that both the TCRalpha and TCRbeta chains were covered. TCRs were amplified for about 20 PCR cycles with Phusion, using a constant-region primer paired with the adapter attached to the V primers. The isolated mRNA was amplified using the MessageAmp II aRNA Amplification Kit, with in vitro transcription performed for roughly 15 hours at 37 degrees C. mRNA for TCR sequencing was isolated with the Dynabeads mRNA DIRECT Purification Kit. Indexed Illumina adapters were added in a second Phusion PCR of 20 to 25 cycles, after which AMPure XP beads were used to purify the products. Per the source publication's procedure: Using custom Perl scripts, TCR sequences encoding the same protein were pooled, out-of-frame sequences were removed, and the abundance of each clonotype was computed. Any TCR sequence supported by only a single read was excluded from analysis. Shannon entropy, Gini index, clonality, richness, and the frequency of TCRs shared between repertoires were included as repertoire metrics. Starting from the raw public reads, TCRdb applied fastp trimming at Q25, assembled clones with MiXCR and retained in-frame beta chains. Identical CDR3 proteins give one entry, which carries the most common genes and DNA. These V and J calls derive from TCRdb rather than the authors' analysis. The table for this sample lists more than 70,000 distinct CDR3 sequences; more than 25% of them were counted only once. Roughly 10% of the sample belongs to the ten largest clones.

The sequencing used PBMCs, collected before treatment. This receptor was taken from a female donor with ovarian cancer. Recombination linked TRBV20-1 to TRBJ1-1, and TRBD1 aligns with 7 junction nucleotides. The sequence in DNA is TGCAGTGCCCGACAGGGGAACACTGAAGCTTTCTTT. This gives the protein CSARQGNTEAFF.